This T cell receptor beta chain is drawn from a study of blood T cell repertoires in COVID-19. Turning to the study itself: The cDNA or gDNA used as material had been derived from T cells, B-cell-depleted T cells, or PBMCs.

Germline V gene lookup returns CDR1 SGHTS and CDR2 YDEGEE. Trimming cost V 7 bases and J 1 base; bases outside gene matches: 12. The CDR3 has 18 amino acids. Per the original methods: Estimation of nucleated cell counts was performed using reference gene primer amplification. TCRdb's table, derived via immunoSEQ multiplex PCR, lists solely in-frame clones and lacks some. For V, J and clone size, that table is used; D and trimming come from the DNA. The sample has about 98,000 clones, approximately 84% seen once. This rearrangement joins TRBV5-8 to TRBJ1-5; 12 positions agree with TRBD1. Input material: peripheral blood. The receptor was derived from a woman older than 75 with acute or convalescent COVID-19. The CDR3 loop is CASHTGTGGPSSNQPQHF. CDR3 nucleotide sequence: TGTGCCAGCCATACCGGGACAGGGGGCCCCAGCAGCAATCAGCCCCAGCATTTT.